Below, 2 T cell receptor beta chains from the same sample are listed, as sequenced in a study of shared clonotypes between healthy human individuals. Clones were sequenced by immunoSEQ multiplex PCR, and TCRdb holds only the in-frame ones, with some missing. Of about 480,000 clones in the sample, 60% to 80% were seen once. The source material was PBMCs. These receptors came from a woman between 40 and 55 years old in good health. Some clones in this sample may be carry-over from other donors' samples.

V is TRBV28 and J is TRBJ2-3, with 7 nucleotides matching TRBD2. V lost 5 bases to trimming and J lost 4 bases; unmatched junction nucleotides: 9. Looked up from germline, CDR1 is MDHEN and CDR2 is SYDVKM. This CDR3 has 15 residues. The CDR3 coding sequence is TGTGCCAGCAGTACCCAAGGTGGGGGGGCAGATACGCAGTATTTT. Its translation: CASSTQGGGADTQYF. Together with reference TRBV28 and TRBJ2-3, the CDR3 gives the full variable domain: DVKVTQSSRYLVKRTGEKVFLECVQDMDHENMFWYRQDPGLGLRLIYFSYDVKMKEKGDIPEGYSVSREKKERFSLILESASTNQTSMYLCASSTQGGGADTQYFGPGTRLTVL.

The J gene is TRBJ2-7, the V gene TRBV7-9; 7 bases fit TRBD2. The trim removed 2 bases at V and 3 bases at J, leaving 10 bases unmatched. CDR3 length equals 16 residues. Germline V CDR1 and CDR2: SEHNR, FQNEAQ (reference sequence). CDR3 sequence reads: CASSLYGGSTLYEQYF. The CDR3 bases are TGTGCCAGCAGCTTATACGGGGGGAGTACCCTCTACGAGCAGTACTTC. The whole variable domain, remainder taken from reference TRBV7-9 and TRBJ2-7, is DTGVSQNPRHKITKRGQNVTFRCDPISEHNRLYWYRQTLGQGPEFLTYFQNEAQLEKSRLLSDRFSAERPKGSFSTLEIQRTEQGDSAMYLCASSLYGGSTLYEQYFGPGTRLTVT.